The 9 T cell receptor beta chains in this list originate from one sample, sequenced in a study of monozygotic twins with inflammatory bowel disease. Reprocessing the 5' RACE reads, TCRdb reports a single entry for every CDR3 protein and omits DNA. Its table lists around 400,000 distinct CDR3 sequences. Sample: blood. The receptors come from a human donor with ulcerative colitis or Crohn's disease, or a healthy co-twin of an affected twin (not recorded which).

The chain couples TRBV3-1 to TRBJ2-1; TCRdb selects TRBD2, and the lack of DNA leaves this call unchecked. This CDR3 spans 18 amino acids. Germline-derived CDR1 and CDR2 are LGHDT and YNNKEL (reference sequence). The CDR3 here is CASSQTLAGGPSRNEQFF.

This CDR3 is CASSLGDRVRYEQYF. The chain is built from TRBV5-5 and TRBJ2-7; the TRBD1 assignment by TCRdb is unverifiable without DNA. Looked up from germline, CDR1 is SGHKS and CDR2 is YYEKEE (reference sequence). CDR3 length: 15 amino acids.

This sequence joins TRBV20-1 and TRBJ2-5; the TCRdb call, TRBD2, lacks DNA for checking. In germline, CDR1 is DFQATT, CDR2 SNEGSKA (reference sequence). CDR3 length equals 14 residues. CDR3 sequence reads: CSASGLAGEETQYF.

The gene calls are TRBV5-1 and TRBJ2-2; there is no DNA to check the TCRdb D call of TRBD2. The CDR3 has 16 amino acids. The germline gives CDR1 SGHRS, CDR2 YFSETQ. CDR3 amino acids: CASSRTSLQATGELFF.

The V call is TRBV6-2 or TRBV6-3, the J call TRBJ2-1; there is no DNA to check the TCRdb D call of TRBD2. This CDR3 has 17 residues. Per the germline V gene, CDR1 is MNHEY and CDR2 is SVGEGT. CDR3 region: CASSSNREGLASQGQFF.

This sequence joins TRBV2 and TRBJ2-1. Germline V gene data show CDR1 as SNHLY and CDR2 as FYNNEI. The CDR3 has 13 residues. This CDR3 reads CASRKAATNEQFF.

The chain joins TRBV4-2 to TRBJ2-5; TCRdb picks TRBD2, but there is no DNA to check that call. The CDR3 is 14 amino acids. Germline V gene data show CDR1 as LGHNA and CDR2 as YNFKEQ. The CDR3 sequence: CASSPPGLEETQYF.

J is TRBJ2-1 and V is TRBV20-1; TCRdb selects TRBD1, and the lack of DNA leaves this call unchecked. The CDR3 totals 16 residues. In germline, CDR1 is DFQATT, CDR2 SNEGSKA (reference sequence). CDR3 residues: CSATRDGGSKYNEQFF.

This sequence joins TRBV12-3 or TRBV12-4 and TRBJ1-2. The CDR3 runs to 13 residues. CDR3 sequence reads: CASSLSGDYGYTF.